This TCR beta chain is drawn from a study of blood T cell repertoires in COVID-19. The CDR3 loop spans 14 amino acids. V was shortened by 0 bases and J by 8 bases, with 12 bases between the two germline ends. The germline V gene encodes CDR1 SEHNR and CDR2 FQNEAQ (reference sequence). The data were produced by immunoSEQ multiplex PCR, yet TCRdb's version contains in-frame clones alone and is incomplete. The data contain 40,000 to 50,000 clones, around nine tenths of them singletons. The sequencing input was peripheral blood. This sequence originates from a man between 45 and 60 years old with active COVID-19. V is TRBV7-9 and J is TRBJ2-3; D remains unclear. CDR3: CASSLAQADGTQYF. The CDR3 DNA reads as TGTGCCAGCAGCTTAGCGCAGGCTGATGGTACGCAGTATTTT.